Listed below are T cell receptor beta chains from one sample, sequenced in a study of blood T cell repertoires in COVID-19. Produced via immunoSEQ multiplex PCR; TCRdb's table is partial and in-frame only. The sample has some 70,000 clones; 65% to 90% are singletons. Input material: peripheral blood. The receptor set was obtained from a woman aged 55 to 70 with acute or convalescent COVID-19. The CDR3 runs from the conserved cysteine through the conserved F or W.

TRBV5-1	CASSFGTGRMNTEAFF
TRBV19	CASRGQSVGASPLHF
TRBV7-9	CASAAVPANEKLFF
TRBV9	CASSVEGTSEWQTQYF
TRBV7-8	CASSSLLLTEAFF
TRBV9	CASSALLATSTDTQYF
TRBV19	CASSITGTASNYGYTF
TRBV12-3/TRBV12-4	CASSPALAAFF
TRBV6-5	CASSPGLDETQYF
TRBV18	CASSPAGDTEAFF
TRBV6-5	CASRGYPNYGYTF
TRBV28	CASSLRQGRPPNYGYTF
TRBV30	CAWSPGHTTGGYTF
TRBV4-1	CASSQAPLASGGTDTQYF
TRBV7-9	CASSLDQYEQYF
TRBV28	CASRMTGKGYGYTF
TRBV18	CASSPPGTGTEKLFF
TRBV28	CASSYRQGDGYTF
TRBV19	CASSATGGYTEAFF
TRBV4-1	CASSQVRYGLLNEKLFF
TRBV5-1	CASSLAGSRGGLEKLFF
TRBV15	CATSRDRAVTYEQYF
TRBV7-8	CASSLGRSGGANVLTF
TRBV5-1	CASSPRQGTSYEQYF
TRBV28	CASSRTSPTSAFSYEQYF
TRBV2	CASQGYTEAFF
TRBV19	CASISTATWGYGYTF
TRBV4-2	CASSQEASGRSYEQYF
TRBV5-1	CASSLATGEQGYTF